A single sample is the source of the 15 T cell receptor beta chains below, sequenced in a study of blood T cell repertoires in COVID-19. Data came from immunoSEQ multiplex PCR; TCRdb stores just in-frame clones and leaves some out. The profile shows 280,000 or so clones, 75% to 90% of them singletons. The sample was PBMCs or T cells enriched from blood (not recorded which). The receptor set was obtained from a man aged 25 to 45 who had recovered from COVID-19.

CDR3 nucleotides: TGCGCCAGCAGCTTCAGACTCATGGGTCAAGAGACCCAGTACTTC. This sequence encodes CASSFRLMGQETQYF. J is TRBJ2-5 and V is TRBV4-1; unclear D gene. The germline V gene encodes CDR1 MGHRA and CDR2 YSYEKL. CDR3 size: 15 residues. The V and J ends lost 5 bases and 2 bases respectively, with 15 bases between them.

This chain links TRBV5-4 with TRBJ1-1, with TRBD1 identical over 9 bases. Germline values: CDR1 SGHNT, CDR2 YYREEE (reference sequence). CDR3 size: 16 residues. V dropped 3 bases and J dropped 6; count of bases not matched to a gene: 12. The CDR3 DNA is TGTGCCAGCAGCTCACAGGGGGCCGGAGTAATCGCTGAAGCTTTCTTT. It translates to CASSSQGAGVIAEAFF. The whole variable domain, filled in from reference TRBV5-4 and TRBJ1-1, reads ETGVTQSPTHLIKTRGQQVTLRCSSQSGHNTVSWYQQALGQGPQFIFQYYREEENGRGNFPPRFSGLQFPNYSSELNVNALELDDSALYLCASSSQGAGVIAEAFFGQGTRLTVV.

The rearrangement links TRBV5-6 to TRBJ1-1, with D tentatively TRBD1 (5 bases). Germline V gene data show CDR1 as SGHDT and CDR2 as YYEEEE. The germline V and J ends were trimmed by 2 bases and 1 base, with 9 bases remaining between them. This CDR3 is 14 amino acids long. The CDR3 spells CASSFWTSNTEAFF. Written as DNA, the CDR3 is TGTGCCAGCAGCTTCTGGACATCGAACACTGAAGCTTTCTTT.

The CDR3 sequence: CASSWRGEGTEAFF. DNA of the CDR3: TGTGCCTCATCCTGGCGAGGGGAGGGCACTGAAGCTTTCTTT. The chain combines TRBV6-5 with TRBJ1-1; the D gene is possibly TRBD1 (5 bases). The ends were cut back, 11 bases at V and 4 bases at J, with 20 bases in the middle. Germline CDR1 is MNHEY and CDR2 is SVGAGI. The CDR3 totals 14 residues.

J is TRBJ1-2 and V is TRBV6-6; D is undetermined. The germline CDR1 and CDR2 sequences are MNHNY and SVGAGI (reference sequence). The CDR3 extends over 14 amino acids. V dropped 6 bases and J dropped 5 bases, with 16 bases sitting between them. The CDR3 loop reads CASSPGPEIYGYTF. The CDR3, as DNA: TGTGCCAGCAGCCCCGGTCCCGAGATTTATGGCTACACCTTC.

This clone was observed a handful of times. The chain uses TRBV27 and TRBJ2-5; 7 bases line up with TRBD1. The CDR3 totals 14 residues. The V segment lost 7 bases and the J segment 7 bases; nucleotides outside the gene matches: 12. Germline values: CDR1 MNHEY, CDR2 SMNVEV (reference sequence). The CDR3 reads CASIRTGAGGTQYF. In nucleotides, the CDR3 is TGTGCCAGCATTAGAACAGGGGCCGGAGGGACCCAGTACTTC.

The chain has TRBV24-1 and TRBJ1-1; D is unclear. The V gene lost 3 bases and the J gene lost 2 bases, with 9 bases spanning the gap. Germline V gene sequence: CDR1 KGHDR, CDR2 SFDVKD. There are 14 residues in the CDR3. CDR3 sequence: CATSDPGSNTEAFF. CDR3 nucleotide sequence: TGTGCCACCAGTGATCCGGGGTCTAACACTGAAGCTTTCTTT.

The CDR3 DNA reads TGTGCCAGCAGCCAACGGCGGGGAGAGACCCAGTACTTC. Translated, it gives CASSQRRGETQYF. The rearrangement uses TRBV4-2 and TRBJ2-5; the D gene is possibly TRBD2 (6 bases). The germline V gene has CDR1 LGHNA and CDR2 YNFKEQ. Trimming stripped 2 bases from V and 4 bases from J, with 8 bases between. The CDR3 is 13 amino acids.

This clone was counted once. The gene calls are TRBV19 and TRBJ1-5; 7 bases map to TRBD1. Trimming removed 3 bases from V and 3 bases from J; junction bases left unmatched: 5. Germline-derived CDR1 and CDR2 are LNHDA and SQIVND (reference sequence). This CDR3 is 15 amino acids long. The CDR3 DNA is TGTGCCAGTAGTATTGCGGGACAGCACAATCAGCCCCAGCATTTT. Translating it yields CASSIAGQHNQPQHF.

This clone showed up just once. This chain connects TRBV11-2 to TRBJ1-3; D gene ambiguous. V dropped 0 bases and J dropped 2 bases, with 14 bases sitting between them. This CDR3 has 17 amino acids. Germline values: CDR1 SGHAT, CDR2 FQNNGV. The CDR3 loop reads CASSLESEPFPGNTIYF. CDR3 coding DNA: TGTGCCAGCAGCTTAGAATCGGAGCCGTTCCCTGGAAACACCATATATTTT.

V and J are TRBV4-1 and TRBJ2-3; no firm D call. The V and J ends lost 4 bases and 0 bases respectively, with 14 bases between them. This CDR3 has 16 residues. Germline loops: CDR1 MGHRA, CDR2 YSYEKL. The CDR3: CASSLTAVASTDTQYF. Written as DNA, the CDR3 is TGCGCCAGCAGCCTTACGGCGGTCGCTAGCACAGATACGCAGTATTTT.

V is TRBV2 and J is TRBJ1-2, with 7 bases lining up with TRBD1. V shed 6 bases and J 7 bases; nucleotides not matched to a gene: 11. Germline V CDR1 and CDR2: SNHLY, FYNNEI. This CDR3 region has 14 residues. CDR3 coding DNA: TGTGCCAGCAGGACGGACAGGCACCTATCTGGCTACACCTTC. This gives the protein CASRTDRHLSGYTF. Full variable domain (rest looked up from reference TRBV2 and TRBJ1-2): EPEVTQTPSHQVTQMGQEVILRCVPISNHLYFYWYRQILGQKVEFLVSFYNNEISEKSEIFDDQFSVERPDGSNFTLKIRSTKLEDSAMYFCASRTDRHLSGYTFGSGTRLTVV.

This chain connects TRBV5-6 to TRBJ2-2; D is undetermined. The germline V gene has CDR1 SGHDT and CDR2 YYEEEE. Trimming took off 0 bases at V and 5 bases at J, with 14 bases between the two ends. The length of the CDR3 is 16 residues. The CDR3 DNA follows: TGTGCCAGCAGCTTGGGCCAGGCGCCCAGAACCGGGGAGCTGTTTTTT. Translation: CASSLGQAPRTGELFF.

This chain links TRBV7-6 with TRBJ2-3; 7 nucleotides match TRBD1. Germline CDR1 reads SGHVS; CDR2 reads FNYEAQ. This CDR3 has 13 residues. The V gene end was trimmed by 9 bases and the J gene end by 5 bases; junction bases not matched to a gene: 8. The CDR3 region has the DNA TGTGCCAGTCAAGGGGGCCTTAGAGATACGCAGTATTTT. This codes for CASQGGLRDTQYF.

V usage is TRBV19 and J usage is TRBJ1-5, with no clear D. The CDR3 totals 13 residues. With 7 bases removed from V and 6 bases from J, the gap between germline ends came to 13 bases. Looked up from germline, CDR1 is LNHDA and CDR2 is SQIVND (reference sequence). CDR3 in amino acids: CASTFGEGQPQHF. CDR3 coding DNA: TGTGCCAGTACCTTTGGGGAGGGTCAGCCCCAGCATTTT.